The T cell receptor beta chain described here comes from a study of T cell changes during pregnancy in multiple sclerosis. Some clones are missing from TCRdb's copy, which holds only in-frame ones; the method was immunoSEQ multiplex PCR. The repertoire holds tens of thousands of clones, with around 92% as singletons. The CDR3 is made up of 14 amino acids. In germline, CDR1 is MNHEY, CDR2 SVGAGI. The ends were cut back, 6 bases at V and 1 base at J, with 12 bases in the middle. Sequencing was performed on peripheral blood. This sequence joins TRBV6-5 and TRBJ1-1; D is uncertain. The source is a female donor with multiple sclerosis, enrolled in a pregnancy study. The CDR3 bases are TGTGCCAGCAGCCCTAAGTGGAAGAACACTGAAGCTTTCTTT. It codes for CASSPKWKNTEAFF.